One and the same sample provided the 28 T cell receptor beta chains below, sequenced in a study of CD8 T cells in Susac syndrome. Reverse transcription of roughly 0.5 to 1 ug RNA used random hexamers. MiXCR, applied by TCRdb to the immunoSEQ multiplex PCR reads, yields one record per CDR3 protein. The table includes about 180,000 distinct CDR3 sequences, 85% to 95% detected once. The sample taken for sequencing was CD8+ T cells from PBMCs. All receptors derive from a human donor with multiple sclerosis.

V and J are TRBV27 and TRBJ2-2; 12 bases match TRBD1. Trimming removed 2 bases from V and 6 bases from J; junction bases left unmatched: 4. The CDR3 is 16 residues long. CDR1 is MNHEY, CDR2 SMNVEV, per germline (reference sequence). CDR3 nucleotide sequence: TGTGCCAGCAGTTTAGGGGACAGGGGGCGCGCCGGGGAGCTGTTTTTT. Protein: CASSLGDRGRAGELFF.

The chain recombines TRBV10-3 with TRBJ2-3; D unclear. V lost 2 bases to trimming and J lost 6 bases, with 12 bases between them. The germline gives CDR1 ENHRY, CDR2 SYGVKD. The CDR3 covers 14 residues. CDR3 protein: CAISEGKPGDTQYF. Written as DNA, the CDR3 is TGTGCCATCAGTGAGGGGAAGCCCGGGGATACGCAGTATTTT.

The rearrangement joins TRBV6-2 or TRBV6-3 to TRBJ2-2, with TRBD2 identical over 8 bases. There are 19 residues in the CDR3. V dropped 8 bases and J dropped 0; count of bases not matched to a gene: 17. Per the germline V gene, CDR1 is MNHEY and CDR2 is SVGEGT. The CDR3 protein is CASDYDPSGQSPNTGELFF. The CDR3 region has the DNA TGTGCCAGCGATTATGACCCTAGCGGGCAATCCCCGAACACCGGGGAGCTGTTTTTT.

This chain links TRBV2 with TRBJ1-1, with unresolved D. Germline loops: CDR1 SNHLY, CDR2 FYNNEI. This CDR3 is built from 17 residues. The V gene lost 8 bases and the J gene lost 5 bases, with 27 bases spanning the gap. This CDR3 is CASWLHPNGPSGTEAFF. The CDR3 nucleotides are TGTGCCAGCTGGCTACATCCAAATGGACCCTCGGGAACTGAAGCTTTCTTT.

This clonotype appeared a few times. This chain links TRBV27 with TRBJ2-1; unclear D gene. The CDR3 has 12 amino acids. V was cut by 3 bases and J by 6 bases, with 6 bases left in between. Germline V gene data show CDR1 as MNHEY and CDR2 as SMNVEV (reference sequence). CDR3 sequence: CASSFPGNEQFF. CDR3 sequence (DNA): TGTGCCAGCAGTTTTCCGGGCAATGAGCAGTTCTTC.

The chain links TRBV7-9 to TRBJ1-1, with no clear D. Trimming left V 5 bases short and J 2 bases short, with 15 bases between. Germline CDR1 SEHNR, CDR2 FQNEAQ (reference sequence). CDR3 size: 15 residues. CDR3 residues: CASSPRLAGNTEAFF. The CDR3 DNA follows: TGTGCCAGCAGCCCGAGGCTCGCGGGAAACACTGAAGCTTTCTTT.

The chain joins TRBV20-1 to TRBJ2-3; 10 bases fit TRBD2. CDR3 length: 15 amino acids. V was pared by 3 bases and J by 5 bases, with 8 bases of the junction left unmatched. Germline V gene data show CDR1 as DFQATT and CDR2 as SNEGSKA (reference sequence). CDR3 sequence: CSARLLAGFRDTQYF. CDR3 sequence (DNA): TGCAGTGCTAGGCTACTAGCGGGATTTAGAGATACGCAGTATTTT.

This chain joins TRBV12-3 or TRBV12-4 and TRBJ2-7; D is perhaps TRBD1 or TRBD2 (8 bases each). Trimming took off 5 bases at V and 4 bases at J, with 33 bases between the two ends. CDR3 length equals 20 residues. CDR3 loop: CASSTRTGRRFGTSLYEQYF. CDR3 nucleotides: TGTGCCAGCAGTACACGGACAGGGCGGAGATTCGGGACTAGTTTATACGAGCAGTACTTC.

CDR3 loop: CASSHGTGGYQPQHF. The CDR3 nucleotides read TGCGCCAGCAGCCACGGGACAGGGGGATATCAGCCCCAGCATTTT. V usage is TRBV4-1 and J usage is TRBJ1-5; 11 bases align to TRBD1. Trimming cost V 3 bases and J 5 bases; bases outside gene matches: 3. The length of the CDR3 is 15 residues. CDR1 and CDR2 (germline): MGHRA, YSYEKL.

J is TRBJ2-4 and V is TRBV5-6; no definite D call. V shed 2 bases and J shed 1 base, with 7 bases lying between them. The CDR3 spans 14 residues. CDR1 is SGHDT, CDR2 YYEEEE, per germline. As DNA, the CDR3 is TGTGCCAGCAGCTTAAGTTCGGCCAAAAACATTCAGTACTTC. The encoded protein is CASSLSSAKNIQYF.

CDR3: CSAAASYQETQYF. DNA for the CDR3: TGCAGTGCAGCCGCGAGTTACCAAGAGACCCAGTACTTC. The chain joins TRBV20-1 to TRBJ2-5; D ambiguous. V dropped 6 bases and J dropped 0 bases, with 11 bases sitting between them. The germline V gene has CDR1 DFQATT and CDR2 SNEGSKA (reference sequence). CDR3 length equals 13 residues.

This clonotype has just one count. The DNA for the CDR3 is TGTGCCAGCAGCCTCGGACAGGGCAAGTTAGCCAAAAACATTCAGTACTTC. This codes for CASSLGQGKLAKNIQYF. The V gene is TRBV7-8, the J gene TRBJ2-4; 8 nucleotides align to TRBD1. There are 17 residues in the CDR3. The germline V gene has CDR1 SGHVS and CDR2 FQNEAQ. The junction had 9 bases not matched to a gene; V was cut back by 5 bases and J by 0 bases.

The J gene is TRBJ1-2, the V gene TRBV29-1; a weak D match, TRBD1 (6 bases). V was shortened by 6 bases and J by 8 bases, with 16 bases between the two germline ends. This CDR3 contains 12 residues. CDR1 and CDR2 (germline): SQVTM, ANQGSEA. CDR3 DNA: TGCAGCGTCACAGGGAGGGAAGGAGGCTACACCTTC. This translates into CSVTGREGGYTF.

In its sample, this clonotype was seen a few times. The CDR3 sequence is CASSLTGNTEAFF. The DNA for the CDR3 is TGTGCCAGCAGCTTAACAGGGAACACTGAAGCTTTCTTT. The chain is built from TRBV5-4 and TRBJ1-1, with D maybe TRBD1 (5 bases). Per germline, CDR1 SGHNT and CDR2 YYREEE (reference sequence). Trimming stripped 2 bases from V and 1 base from J, with 6 bases between. The CDR3 runs 13 residues.

This chain joins TRBV13 and TRBJ1-5, with 8 bases matching TRBD1. Trimming removed 5 bases from V and 3 bases from J; junction bases left unmatched: 3. Germline V CDR1 and CDR2: PRHDT, FYEKMQ (reference sequence). This CDR3 has 14 residues. CDR3 sequence reads: CASSPGQVNQPQHF. The CDR3 DNA sequence: TGTGCCAGCAGCCCGGGACAGGTCAATCAGCCCCAGCATTTT.

The chain joins TRBV29-1 to TRBJ2-1; 13 bases align to TRBD2. This CDR3 has 17 amino acids. Germline V gives CDR1 SQVTM, CDR2 ANQGSEA. V trimming: 1 base; J trimming: 9 bases; junction bases outside the gene matches: 12. The DNA for the CDR3 is TGCAGCGTTGAAGGAACCCGGACTAGCGGGAGACATGGTGAGCAGTTCTTC. Its translation: CSVEGTRTSGRHGEQFF.

This chain links TRBV20-1 with TRBJ2-3, with a tentative D call TRBD1 (6 bases). V shed 6 bases and J shed 7 bases, with 20 bases lying between them. The V gene's germline CDR1 is DFQATT and CDR2 SNEGSKA (reference sequence). The CDR3 is 14 amino acids. The CDR3 nucleotides are TGCAGTGCCCTGTTTGACAGGCCCGTGAATACGCAGTATTTT. Translated: CSALFDRPVNTQYF.

This clonotype was counted once. The chain is built from TRBV4-1 and TRBJ1-6; D call uncertain. The CDR3 has 13 residues. V was clipped by 6 bases and J by 9 bases, with 12 bases between them. The germline V gene has CDR1 MGHRA and CDR2 YSYEKL. The CDR3 nucleotides read TGCGCCAGCAGGCCGTTTGAAGGTTCACCCCTCCACTTT. It codes for CASRPFEGSPLHF.

The chain recombines TRBV20-1 with TRBJ2-7; D unclear. The CDR3 is 11 amino acids. The germline gives CDR1 DFQATT, CDR2 SNEGSKA (reference sequence). Trimming removed 3 bases from V and 3 bases from J, with 6 bases in between. The CDR3 DNA follows: TGCAGTGCTAGGGAAAACTACGAGCAGTACTTC. Amino acid sequence: CSARENYEQYF.

The CDR3 DNA sequence: TGCAGTGCTACAGGACCTAGGACGGGGGGCCTGAGGGACTTGAACACTGAAGCTTTCTTT. It is translated as CSATGPRTGGLRDLNTEAFF. The chain links TRBV20-1 to TRBJ1-1; possibly TRBD1 for D (6 bases). CDR1 DFQATT and CDR2 SNEGSKA come from the germline V gene (reference sequence). The CDR3 has 20 residues. With 4 bases removed from V and 0 bases from J, the gap between germline ends came to 30 bases.

J is TRBJ2-7 and V is TRBV27, with D perhaps given as TRBD1 or TRBD2 (6 bases each). From germline, CDR1 is MNHEY and CDR2 SMNVEV (reference sequence). V was trimmed by 6 bases and J by 0 bases, leaving 15 bases between them. The CDR3 length is 15 residues. The CDR3 region has the DNA TGTGCCAGCAGCTTGAACAGGGAGGTCTCCTACGAGCAGTACTTC. Protein product: CASSLNREVSYEQYF.

The V call is TRBV9, the J call TRBJ1-2; D is uncertain. The CDR3 sequence is 9 residues long. Germline values: CDR1 SGDLS, CDR2 YYNGEE. V was cut by 8 bases and J by 6 bases, with 5 bases left in between. This CDR3 is CASGNGYTF. As DNA, the CDR3 is TGTGCCAGTGGAAATGGCTACACCTTC.

The V and J genes are TRBV20-1 and TRBJ1-1; no clear D. The CDR3 is made up of 13 amino acids. Germline V gene data show CDR1 as DFQATT and CDR2 as SNEGSKA (reference sequence). V gave up 1 base and J gave up 0 bases, with 6 bases separating them. Here the CDR3 reads CSARGNMNTEAFF. Here the CDR3 DNA reads TGCAGTGCTAGAGGGAACATGAACACTGAAGCTTTCTTT.

The chain is built from TRBV19 and TRBJ1-1, with TRBD1 as a possible D gene (5 bases). Germline V gene data show CDR1 as LNHDA and CDR2 as SQIVND (reference sequence). The CDR3 is 14 residues long. The germline V and J ends were trimmed by 6 bases and 4 bases, with 15 bases remaining between them. The DNA for the CDR3 is TGTGCCAGTAGCCCCGGGACCGTGAGCACTGAAGCTTTCTTT. It codes for CASSPGTVSTEAFF.

The chain employs TRBV29-1 and TRBJ2-7; TRBD1 matches at 7 bases. The V gene end was trimmed by 7 bases and the J gene end by 0 bases; junction bases not matched to a gene: 9. Germline loops: CDR1 SQVTM, CDR2 ANQGSEA. The CDR3 spans 14 residues. CDR3 nucleotides: TGCAGCGCGCGTACGGGGACAGACTCCTACGAGCAGTACTTC. It encodes CSARTGTDSYEQYF.

The chain recombines TRBV12-5 with TRBJ1-5; the D is unclear. CDR1 is LGHNT, CDR2 FRNRAP, per germline. The V end was cut by 5 bases, the J end by 2 bases, with 13 bases between. There are 15 residues in the CDR3. As DNA, the CDR3 is TGTGCTAGTGGTCCACCCGGGGTGGGCAATCAGCCCCAGCATTTT. It codes for CASGPPGVGNQPQHF.

This clonotype appeared a single time. The chain recombines TRBV5-6 with TRBJ1-2; D not certain. Deletions cut 3 bases from V and 7 bases from J, with 7 bases between. Germline V gene sequence: CDR1 SGHDT, CDR2 YYEEEE. The CDR3 is 11 amino acids. This CDR3 is CASSYGFGYTF. In DNA, the CDR3 is TGTGCCAGCAGCTATGGGTTTGGCTACACCTTC. The complete variable domain, with remaining parts taken from reference TRBV5-6 and TRBJ1-2, reads DAGVTQSPTHLIKTRGQQVTLRCSPKSGHDTVSWYQQALGQGPQFIFQYYEEEERQRGNFPDRFSGHQFPNYSSELNVNALLLGDSALYLCASSYGFGYTFGSGTRLTVV.

The chain couples TRBV27 to TRBJ2-1, with a possible D match to TRBD1 (6 bases). The CDR3 covers 14 residues. Trimming cost V 8 bases and J 1 base, with 12 bases left between them. The V gene's germline CDR1 is MNHEY and CDR2 SMNVEV (reference sequence). CDR3 bases: TGTGCCAGCTGGGGGCGAAGGTCCTACAATGAGCAGTTCTTC. Its protein is CASWGRRSYNEQFF.